The present TCR beta chain was sequenced within a study of blood T cells in healthy people across ages. Study-wide findings and caveats: More naive CD4+ cells and higher diversity were found in long-lived than in aged donors.

Researchers report isolating at least 6.5 million PBMCs per sample. Sample-barcoded 5' priming and a J-beta primer mix drove a second PCR of about 6 to 12 cycles. Via MiXCR, TCRdb re-called the 5' RACE reads, giving one row per CDR3 protein. The sample lists about 1.8 million distinct CDR3 sequences; 49% were seen once. As regards this clonotype: Its antigen is not known.

This sequence was found in a woman between 35 and 50 years old in good health. Sequencing input: blood.

CDR3 DNA sequence: TGTGCCACCCAAAAGTTCGGGTCCGGCTCCTTTGTAGATGAGCAGTTCTTC. Its translation is CATQKFGSGSFVDEQFF. The V call is TRBV7-9, the J call TRBJ2-1; D remains unclear. CDR1 and CDR2 (germline): SEHNR, FQNEAQ (reference sequence). The CDR3 consists of 17 residues. Trimming shortened V by 10 bases and J by 8 bases, and 30 bases separated the two germline ends.